Shown below are 17 T cell receptor beta chains from a single sample sequenced in a study of blood T cell repertoires in COVID-19. Assay: immunoSEQ multiplex PCR; the TCRdb copy retains only in-frame clones and omits some. The data contain roughly 110,000 clones, 80% to 90% of them singletons. The specimen sequenced was peripheral blood. All receptors come from a human donor with acute or convalescent COVID-19. The donor label of this sample is uncertain.

This rearrangement joins TRBV7-8 to TRBJ1-3, with no clear D. CDR1 and CDR2 (germline): SGHVS, FQNEAQ. Trimming shortened V by 1 base and J by 2 bases, and 6 bases separated the two germline ends. The CDR3 has 14 amino acids. The CDR3 sequence: CASSLVRTGNTIYF. CDR3 nucleotide sequence: TGTGCCAGCAGCTTAGTCAGAACTGGAAACACCATATATTTT.

The chain recombines TRBV5-6 with TRBJ1-1; D uncertain. Germline-derived CDR1 and CDR2 are SGHDT and YYEEEE. Trimming pared 4 bases from V and 10 bases from J, leaving 11 bases between. The CDR3 length is 11 residues. CDR3 nucleotide sequence: TGTGCCAGCAGCCAAGGACTTTCAGCTTTCTTT. It yields the protein CASSQGLSAFF. Looking up the rest from reference TRBV5-6 and TRBJ1-1 gives the full variable domain: DAGVTQSPTHLIKTRGQQVTLRCSPKSGHDTVSWYQQALGQGPQFIFQYYEEEERQRGNFPDRFSGHQFPNYSSELNVNALLLGDSALYLCASSQGLSAFFGQGTRLTVV.

The chain couples TRBV7-9 to TRBJ2-6; possible D gene TRBD1, 5 bases. Germline CDR1 and CDR2: SEHNR and FQNEAQ (reference sequence). CDR3 size: 17 residues. V was pared by 11 bases and J by 0 bases, with 20 bases between. The DNA of the CDR3 is TGTGCCTGCGGAGAACCAGGGTCCTACTCTGGGGCCAACGTCCTGACTTTC. Residues: CACGEPGSYSGANVLTF.

This clone was found once. The rearrangement uses TRBV20-1 and TRBJ2-7; D call uncertain. The V end lost 3 bases, the J end lost 1 base, and 4 bases lay between the germline ends. The CDR3 runs to 11 residues. Looked up from germline, CDR1 is DFQATT and CDR2 is SNEGSKA (reference sequence). Here the CDR3 DNA reads TGCAGTGCTAGGCAGTCCTACGAGCAGTACTTC. This gives the protein CSARQSYEQYF.

The J gene is TRBJ1-2, the V gene TRBV28, with TRBD1 identical over 8 bases. Per germline, CDR1 MDHEN and CDR2 SYDVKM. This CDR3 spans 14 amino acids. Trimming took 6 bases from V and 8 from J; bases not matched to a gene: 11. CDR3 sequence (DNA): TGTGCCAGCAGCCCAAACGGACAGGGTCGGGGCTACACCTTC. It translates to CASSPNGQGRGYTF.

V gene TRBV19 combines with J gene TRBJ1-1, with TRBD1 matching over 12 bases. The V gene end was trimmed by 7 bases and the J gene end by 1 base; junction bases not matched to a gene: 10. Germline V gene data show CDR1 as LNHDA and CDR2 as SQIVND (reference sequence). This CDR3 is built from 17 residues. For the CDR3, the DNA is TGTGCCAGTAAAGCCGGGACAGGGGGCTCCAAGAACACTGAAGCTTTCTTT. It codes for CASKAGTGGSKNTEAFF.

The chain recombines TRBV27 with TRBJ2-3; D gene uncertain. Trimming pared 10 bases from V and 1 base from J, leaving 12 bases between. The length of the CDR3 is 13 residues. Germline V CDR1 and CDR2: MNHEY, SMNVEV (reference sequence). CDR3 nucleotides: TGTGCCACCGCCTCGGGTGGCACAGATACGCAGTATTTT. As protein: CATASGGTDTQYF.

The CDR3, as DNA: TGTGCCAGCAGGACAGATACAGGGTCCTATGGCTACACCTTC. Protein: CASRTDTGSYGYTF. The chain combines TRBV27 with TRBJ1-2, with D possibly TRBD1 on 6 matching bases. V was shortened by 6 bases and J by 4 bases, with 15 bases between the two germline ends. From germline, CDR1 is MNHEY and CDR2 SMNVEV (reference sequence). This CDR3 region has 14 residues.

V usage is TRBV28 and J usage is TRBJ2-3; possible D gene TRBD2, 5 bases. V was clipped by 4 bases and J by 3 bases, with 20 bases between them. The germline gives CDR1 MDHEN, CDR2 SYDVKM. There are 17 residues in the CDR3. The CDR3: CASSYQPGLGGTDTQYF. CDR3 nucleotides: TGTGCCAGCAGTTATCAACCGGGCCTAGGAGGAACAGATACGCAGTATTTT.

This sequence joins TRBV28 and TRBJ2-7; 9 nucleotides line up with TRBD2. The germline V gene has CDR1 MDHEN and CDR2 SYDVKM. This CDR3 contains 15 residues. The junction had 4 bases not matched to a gene; V was cut back by 1 base and J by 3 bases. CDR3 sequence (DNA): TGTGCCAGCAGTTTATTGCGGGAGGGCGTCTACGAGCAGTACTTC. This sequence encodes CASSLLREGVYEQYF.

J is TRBJ1-5 and V is TRBV7-8; 11 nucleotides match TRBD1. The CDR3 covers 16 residues. J lost 6 bases, V lost 4 bases, and 8 bases had no gene match. Germline CDR1 and CDR2: SGHVS and FQNEAQ. CDR3 sequence: CASSSTWTGGRQPQHF. CDR3 nucleotides: TGTGCCAGCAGCTCAACCTGGACAGGGGGCCGTCAGCCCCAGCATTTT.

V is TRBV30 and J is TRBJ1-5; no firm D call. Germline V CDR1 and CDR2: GTSNPN, SVGIG (reference sequence). The CDR3 spans 16 residues. Trimming took off 3 bases at V and 2 bases at J, with 17 bases between the two ends. The CDR3 sequence: CAWSSSGGPGNQPQHF. DNA of the CDR3: TGTGCCTGGAGCAGTTCTGGTGGGCCTGGCAATCAGCCCCAGCATTTT.

The gene calls are TRBV7-9 and TRBJ1-4; 8 bases are a match to TRBD1. CDR3 length equals 13 residues. From germline, CDR1 is SEHNR and CDR2 FQNEAQ (reference sequence). The V and J ends lost 6 bases and 10 bases, in that order; junction bases with no gene match: 7. The CDR3 DNA reads as TGTGCCAGCAGTTATGGACAGGGAGGAAAACTGTTTTTT. Encoded protein: CASSYGQGGKLFF. The full variable domain, in which reference TRBV7-9 and TRBJ1-4 provide the parts outside the CDR3, is DTGVSQNPRHKITKRGQNVTFRCDPISEHNRLYWYRQTLGQGPEFLTYFQNEAQLEKSRLLSDRFSAERPKGSFSTLEIQRTEQGDSAMYLCASSYGQGGKLFFGSGTQLSVL.

The chain recombines TRBV12-3 or TRBV12-4 with TRBJ2-1, with D hard to call. Trimming shortened V by 1 base and J by 13 bases, and 11 bases separated the two germline ends. The CDR3 spans 12 residues. CDR3 bases: TGTGCCAGCAGTTTAGAGCCCCTAGGTCAGTTCTTC. It codes for CASSLEPLGQFF.

The chain combines TRBV7-9 with TRBJ2-4; tentative D call: TRBD2 (6 bases). CDR1 and CDR2 (germline): SEHNR, FQNEAQ (reference sequence). The CDR3 totals 14 residues. With 5 bases removed from V and 5 bases from J, the gap between germline ends came to 13 bases. The CDR3 here is CASSPSGDENIQYF. CDR3 coding DNA: TGTGCCAGCAGCCCCTCGGGGGATGAAAACATTCAGTACTTC.

This sequence joins TRBV30 and TRBJ2-3; 11 bases line up with TRBD2. Trimming took 1 base from V and 9 from J; bases not matched to a gene: 12. CDR3 length: 16 residues. Germline V gene sequence: CDR1 GTSNPN, CDR2 SVGIG (reference sequence). The CDR3 nucleotides read TGTGCCTGGAGTGGGGCGGGTTGGCTAGCGGGAGGCACGCAGTATTTT. Translation: CAWSGAGWLAGGTQYF.

J is TRBJ2-7 and V is TRBV20-1; D may be TRBD1 (6 bases). The CDR3 covers 14 residues. V lost 3 bases to trimming and J lost 2 bases, with 14 bases between them. CDR1 DFQATT and CDR2 SNEGSKA come from the germline V gene (reference sequence). The CDR3 reads CSASKTGIPYEQYF. The DNA for the CDR3 is TGCAGTGCTAGTAAGACAGGTATCCCCTACGAGCAGTACTTC.